Below, 32 T cell receptor beta chains from the same sample are listed, as sequenced in a study of Tregs in tolerant kidney transplant recipients. Mixed chimerism was transient after nonmyeloablative marrow transplants from related graft donors. TCRdb keeps only in-frame clones here, not all; method: immunoSEQ multiplex PCR. Seen in this sample are some 15,000 clones; the ten most common clones hold roughly 29%. The sequencing used CD8+ T cells from blood (PBMCs), collected 6 months after the transplant. These receptors were obtained from a human patient who received a combined kidney and bone marrow transplant. Part of the T cells may come from the graft donor.

The sequenced CDR3 bases are TGTGCCAGCAGCCAAGCGCCGACAGGGCGGTACGAG. This sequence encodes CASSQAPTGRYE. From start to end, the CDR3 is CASSQAPTGRYEQYF. The rearrangement links TRBV14 to TRBJ2-7; 7 bases match TRBD1. The sequence runs out 3 residues before the end of the CDR3; the remainder is reconstructed from the germline J gene. The CDR3 has 15 residues. Trimming cost V 1 base and J 4 bases; bases outside gene matches: 7. Germline values: CDR1 SGHDN, CDR2 FVKESK.

Concerning this clone: The read is 3 residues too short to cover the CDR3 end, so that end is filled in from the germline J gene. This chain joins TRBV29-1 and TRBJ2-2, with TRBD1 as a possible D gene (6 bases). The CDR3 covers 14 residues. Looked up from germline, CDR1 is SQVTM and CDR2 is ANQGSEA. The ends were cut back, 2 bases at V and 2 bases at J, with 9 bases in the middle. The covered CDR3 bases are TGCAGCGTTGAAAGGGGGAGAAACACCGGGGAG. Protein: CSVERGRNTGE. The CDR3, in full, reads CSVERGRNTGELFF.

Details on this clone: The read terminates 3 residues before the CDR3 end, so the remaining end is supplied by the germline J gene. The rearrangement uses TRBV3-1 (or the pseudogene TRBV3-2) and TRBJ2-7; 7 bases match TRBD2. The CDR3 spans 15 residues. The germline CDR1 and CDR2 sequences are LGHDT and YNNKEL (reference sequence). V shed 0 bases and J 5 bases; nucleotides not matched to a gene: 7. The covered CDR3 bases are TGTGCCAGCAGCCAAGATCCTAGCGGACTTGACGAG. It codes for CASSQDPSGLDE. The whole CDR3 sequence is CASSQDPSGLDEQYF.

With respect to this clone: Sequencing ends 3 residues short of the CDR3 end; the germline J gene provides the rest. The rearrangement links TRBV7-9 to TRBJ2-2, with D possibly TRBD1 on 5 matching bases. Germline loops: CDR1 SEHNR, CDR2 FQNEAQ (reference sequence). This CDR3 is 15 amino acids long. The CDR3 reads CATPRASSYNSPLFF. The part of the CDR3 DNA that was read is TGTGCCACTCCCAGGGCGAGCTCCTATAATTCACCG.

Incomplete CDR3 DNA: TGTGCCAGCAGTGAACTGGCAGGACAAGAGACC. Its translation is CASSELAGQET. The whole CDR3 region reads CASSELAGQETQYF. The chain joins TRBV2 to TRBJ2-5; D uncertain. The CDR3 end lies 3 residues beyond the end of the read and is filled in from the germline J gene. Germline loops: CDR1 SNHLY, CDR2 FYNNEI. The ends were cut back, 2 bases at V and 2 bases at J, with 9 bases in the middle. The CDR3 totals 14 residues.

Points on this clone: The read terminates 3 residues ahead of where the CDR3 ends, so the germline J gene completes it. The chain carries TRBV2 and TRBJ2-7; TRBD2 matches 9 bases. The CDR3 totals 14 residues. The ends lost 3 bases at V and 5 bases at J; junction bases unmatched: 5. Per germline, CDR1 SNHLY and CDR2 FYNNEI. This CDR3 reads CASSDGTSFHEQYF. The sequenced CDR3 bases are TGTGCCAGCAGTGATGGGACTAGCTTTCACGAG.

Comment on this clone: The sequenced fragment ends 3 residues before the CDR3 boundary, so the rest is inferred from the germline J gene. V gene TRBV6-2 or TRBV6-3 combines with J gene TRBJ2-3; TRBD2 matches at 7 bases. The CDR3 length is 13 residues. Germline CDR1 and CDR2: MNHEY and SVGEGT. This CDR3 is CASSYTSDGTQYF. CDR3 DNA, as far as it was read: TGTGCCAGCAGTTACACTAGCGATGGGACG.

As concerns this clone: The read finishes 3 residues shy of the CDR3 end, and the germline J gene is used to complete it. J is TRBJ2-4 and V is TRBV5-1, with 11 nucleotides matching TRBD2. CDR1 is SGHRS and CDR2 is YFSETQ in the germline V gene. This CDR3 is built from 14 residues. J lost 7 bases, V lost 4 bases, and 4 bases had no gene match. The sequenced CDR3 bases are TGCGCCAGCAGCCCCGCTAGCGGGGGGAACATT. Its translation is CASSPASGGNI. The full CDR3 protein is CASSPASGGNIQYF. Full variable domain (remainder filled in from reference TRBV5-1 and TRBJ2-4): KAGVTQTPRYLIKTRGQQVTLSCSPISGHRSVSWYQQTPGQGLQFLFEYFSETQRNKGNFPGRFSGRQFSNSRSEMNVSTLELGDSALYLCASSPASGGNIQYFGAGTRLSVL.

As concerns this clone: The read comes to an end 3 residues before the CDR3 does, leaving the germline J gene to fill in the end. The chain recombines TRBV2 with TRBJ2-7; no definite D call. Per germline, CDR1 SNHLY and CDR2 FYNNEI. The CDR3 covers 13 residues. The V end was cut by 5 bases, the J end by 2 bases, with 10 bases between. The CDR3 is CASSLAGTYEQYF. The part of the CDR3 DNA that was read is TGTGCCAGCAGTCTGGCAGGAACCTACGAG.

Points on this clone: With the read ending 3 residues before the CDR3 end, the germline J gene is used to fill in that end. This chain links TRBV9 with TRBJ2-7; D remains unclear. The CDR3 is 14 amino acids. V lost 4 bases and J lost 5, with 16 bases in between. The germline gives CDR1 SGDLS, CDR2 YYNGEE. This CDR3 reads CASSPRPRNDEQYF. The CDR3 DNA, read in part, is TGTGCCAGCAGCCCCAGGCCCAGGAACGACGAG. Full variable domain (remainder filled in from reference TRBV9 and TRBJ2-7): DSGVTQTPKHLITATGQRVTLRCSPRSGDLSVYWYQQSLDQGLQFLIQYYNGEERAKGNILERFSAQQFPDLHSELNLSSLELGDSALYFCASSPRPRNDEQYFGPGTRLTVT.

For this clone: The observed sequence ends 3 residues before the CDR3 terminus, with the missing tail filled in from the germline J gene. The chain employs TRBV2 and TRBJ1-1, with D possibly matching TRBD1 (5 bases). With 7 bases removed from V and 0 bases from J, the gap between germline ends came to 18 bases. The CDR3 loop spans 16 amino acids. Germline assignment: CDR1 SNHLY and CDR2 FYNNEI. Incomplete CDR3 DNA: TGTGCCAGCACGGAAGTCAGGGTATTCATGAACACTGAA. Protein: CASTEVRVFMNTE. The full CDR3 reads CASTEVRVFMNTEAFF.

As concerns this clone: Coverage ceases 3 residues before the CDR3 finishes, and the germline J gene fills in the end. The rearrangement uses TRBV12-5 and TRBJ2-3, with 8 bases that match TRBD1. Germline CDR1 LGHNT, CDR2 FRNRAP. The V segment lost 5 bases and the J segment 0 bases; nucleotides outside the gene matches: 7. This CDR3 spans 16 amino acids. CDR3 DNA (partial): TGTGCTAGTGGTCCCGGGACAGGTACTAGCACAGATACG. Encoded protein: CASGPGTGTSTDT. The whole CDR3 sequence reads CASGPGTGTSTDTQYF. The full variable domain, in which reference TRBV12-5 and TRBJ2-3 provide the parts outside the CDR3, is DARVTQTPRHKVTEMGQEVTMRCQPILGHNTVFWYRQTMMQGLELLAYFRNRAPLDDSGMPKDRFSAEMPDATLATLKIQPSEPRDSAVYFCASGPGTGTSTDTQYFGPGTRLTVL.

Points on this clone: The CDR3 extends 3 residues past the end of the read, so its final part is completed from the germline J gene. The J gene is TRBJ2-3, the V gene TRBV10-3; weak D call: TRBD2 (6 bases). Between the trimmed V and J ends, which lost 3 bases and 4 bases, there was a span of 14 bases. CDR3 length: 15 residues. Germline loops: CDR1 ENHRY, CDR2 SYGVKD. CDR3: CAISDRVSGSDTQYF. The part of the CDR3 DNA that was read is TGTGCCATCAGTGATCGGGTTAGCGGTTCAGATACG.

On this clone itself: With the read ending 3 residues before the CDR3 end, the germline J gene is used to fill in that end. The chain is built from TRBV20-1 and TRBJ2-7; D is ambiguous. Trimming took off 0 bases at V and 1 base at J, with 13 bases between the two ends. The germline gives CDR1 DFQATT, CDR2 SNEGSKA (reference sequence). The CDR3 covers 15 residues. The sequenced CDR3 bases are TGCAGTGCTAGAGATCCCCCGTCGGTGTCCTACGAG. Its translation is CSARDPPSVSYE. The CDR3 in full is CSARDPPSVSYEQYF.

Details on this clone: The CDR3 is cut off 3 residues early in the read; its end comes from the germline J gene. The chain couples TRBV2 to TRBJ2-7, with unresolved D. From germline, CDR1 is SNHLY and CDR2 FYNNEI. Trimming took 7 bases from V and 1 from J, leaving 11 bases between them. This CDR3 is built from 13 residues. CDR3 loop: CASKLNLSYEQYF. The sequenced CDR3 bases are TGTGCCAGCAAGCTAAACCTTTCCTACGAG.

Concerning this clone itself: Sequencing ends 3 residues short of the CDR3 end; the germline J gene provides the rest. The chain uses TRBV14 and TRBJ1-2, with D unclear. The ends were cut back, 0 bases at V and 4 bases at J, with 15 bases in the middle. CDR3 length: 16 residues. Germline V gene sequence: CDR1 SGHDN, CDR2 FVKESK. CDR3: CASSQDRIRMGYGYTF. The DNA read from the CDR3 is TGTGCCAGCAGCCAAGATCGCATCAGGATGGGCTATGGC.

Concerning this clone: The read comes to an end 3 residues before the CDR3 does, leaving the germline J gene to fill in the end. The chain carries TRBV29-1 and TRBJ2-7, with 8 bases lining up with TRBD1. The CDR3 is 16 amino acids. V was pared by 4 bases and J by 3 bases, with 14 bases of the junction left unmatched. Germline values: CDR1 SQVTM, CDR2 ANQGSEA. The DNA read from the CDR3 is TGCAGCGTTGGGGGGGTGAAGACAGGGGAGCTCTACGAG. Translating it yields CSVGGVKTGELYE. The whole CDR3 protein is CSVGGVKTGELYEQYF.

About this clone: With the read ending 3 residues before the CDR3 end, the germline J gene is used to fill in that end. This rearrangement joins TRBV20-1 to TRBJ1-5; TRBD1 is a possible D gene (5 bases). Deletions cut 1 base from V and 0 bases from J, with 16 bases between. CDR3 length: 17 amino acids. Germline CDR1 is DFQATT and CDR2 is SNEGSKA (reference sequence). The CDR3 bases that were read are TGCAGTGCTAGAGGCAGGGATTTCAGCCATAGCAATCAGCCC. Translating it yields CSARGRDFSHSNQP. The entire CDR3 is CSARGRDFSHSNQPQHF.

As for this clone: Read data end 3 residues before the CDR3 end; the end is taken from the germline J gene. J is TRBJ2-2 and V is TRBV5-5, with D uncertain. Trimming removed 5 bases at V and 3 bases at J, with 5 bases between. This CDR3 has 12 residues. Germline V CDR1 and CDR2: SGHKS, YYEKEE (reference sequence). CDR3 loop: CASSRYTGELFF. The CDR3 DNA, read in part, is TGTGCCAGCAGTCGGTACACCGGGGAG.

Concerning this clone itself: The sequenced fragment ends 3 residues before the CDR3 boundary, so the rest is inferred from the germline J gene. This sequence joins TRBV5-5 and TRBJ2-7; 8 nucleotides line up with TRBD1. Germline V lookup: CDR1 SGHKS, CDR2 YYEKEE (reference sequence). V lost 3 bases to trimming and J lost 3 bases; unmatched junction nucleotides: 8. This CDR3 region has 15 residues. The CDR3 DNA, read in part, is TGTGCCAGCAGCTCCCGAGACAGGGGTTACTACGAG. It specifies CASSSRDRGYYE. The complete CDR3 sequence is CASSSRDRGYYEQYF. Looking up the rest from reference TRBV5-5 and TRBJ2-7 gives the full variable domain: DAGVTQSPTHLIKTRGQQVTLRCSPISGHKSVSWYQQVLGQGPQFIFQYYEKEERGRGNFPDRFSARQFPNYSSELNVNALLLGDSALYLCASSSRDRGYYEQYFGPGTRLTVT.

With regard to this clone: Sequencing ends 3 residues short of the CDR3 end; the germline J gene provides the rest. The chain uses TRBV11-2 and TRBJ2-3; tentatively, D is TRBD2 (6 bases). The CDR3 length is 15 residues. V was shortened by 5 bases and J by 0 bases, with 12 bases between the two germline ends. The V gene's germline CDR1 is SGHAT and CDR2 FQNNGV. CDR3 sequence reads: CASSPFSGSTDTQYF. Partial CDR3 DNA: TGTGCCAGCAGCCCTTTTAGCGGTAGCACAGATACG.

Points on this clone: Read data end 3 residues before the CDR3 end; the end is taken from the germline J gene. The genes are TRBV7-2 and TRBJ1-2; tentative D call: TRBD1 (6 bases). The CDR3 has 14 amino acids. The germline V gene has CDR1 SGHTA and CDR2 FQGNSA. CDR3 DNA, as far as it was read: TGTGCCAGCAGCCAGGGACACTCCTCCCAGGAC. Its translation: CASSQGHSSQD. The whole CDR3 sequence is CASSQGHSSQDYTF.

In the case of this clone: The CDR3 end is not reached by the read, which stops 3 residues before it; the germline J gene fills it in. This chain joins TRBV14 and TRBJ1-2; a weak D match, TRBD1 (5 bases). Trimming took off 4 bases at V and 4 bases at J, with 16 bases between the two ends. The CDR3 totals 15 residues. The germline CDR1 and CDR2 sequences are SGHDN and FVKESK. CDR3: CASSLSREGVYGYTF. Incomplete CDR3 DNA: TGTGCCAGCAGCCTCTCCAGGGAAGGAGTCTATGGC. Complete variable domain (other parts from reference TRBV14 and TRBJ1-2): EAGVTQFPSHSVIEKGQTVTLRCDPISGHDNLYWYRRVMGKEIKFLLHFVKESKQDESGMPNNRFLAERTGGTYSTLKVQPAELEDSGVYFCASSLSREGVYGYTFGSGTRLTVV.

Details on this clone: Read coverage stops 3 residues before the CDR3 terminus; the germline J gene supplies the remainder. The genes are TRBV7-6 and TRBJ2-5, with D perhaps TRBD1 (5 bases). The germline V gene encodes CDR1 SGHVS and CDR2 FNYEAQ. The CDR3 is 14 residues long. Deletions cut 2 bases from V and 5 bases from J, with 12 bases between. CDR3 amino acids: CASSLNPGWETQYF. The sequenced CDR3 bases are TGTGCCAGCAGCTTAAATCCAGGGTGGGAGACC.

In the case of this clone: The sequenced fragment ends 3 residues before the CDR3 boundary, so the rest is inferred from the germline J gene. The rearrangement joins TRBV6-1 to TRBJ1-5; D gene unclear. The CDR3 is made up of 15 amino acids. The V end was cut by 1 base, the J end by 7 bases, with 14 bases between. Germline CDR1 reads MNHNS; CDR2 reads SASEGT. CDR3 residues: CASSEVQKINQPQHF. CDR3 DNA, as far as it was read: TGTGCCAGCAGTGAAGTACAGAAAATCAACCAGCCC.

On this clone itself: The CDR3 end is not reached by the read, which stops 3 residues before it; the germline J gene fills it in. V usage is TRBV6-2 or TRBV6-3 and J usage is TRBJ2-7; 8 bases fit TRBD2. CDR3 size: 14 residues. Germline CDR1 MNHEY, CDR2 SVGEGT. J was trimmed by 4 bases and V by 6 bases; bases with no gene match: 8. CDR3 DNA, as far as it was read: TGTGCCAGCAGCCCCGCGGCGGGAGGATACGAG. This encodes CASSPAAGGYE. The whole CDR3 is CASSPAAGGYEQYF.

In regard to this clone: The sequence runs out 3 residues before the end of the CDR3; the remainder is reconstructed from the germline J gene. The chain combines TRBV20-1 with TRBJ2-5; D might be TRBD2 (5 bases). V was trimmed by 3 bases and J by 0 bases, leaving 11 bases between them. The V gene's germline CDR1 is DFQATT and CDR2 SNEGSKA (reference sequence). This CDR3 has 14 amino acids. Partial CDR3 DNA: TGCAGTGCTAGTTCCCCGACTAACCAAGAGACC. Amino acids: CSASSPTNQET. The full CDR3 sequence reads CSASSPTNQETQYF.

Note on this clone: The missing CDR3 end, 3 residues past where the read stops, is filled in from the germline J gene. The chain joins TRBV4-1 to TRBJ2-7, with 9 bases fitting TRBD1. CDR1 and CDR2 (germline): MGHRA, YSYEKL. The V segment lost 4 bases and the J segment 4 bases; nucleotides outside the gene matches: 5. The CDR3 is made up of 14 amino acids. This CDR3 reads CASSPQTGGYEQYF. The DNA read from the CDR3 is TGCGCCAGCAGCCCGCAGACAGGGGGATACGAG.

As to this clone: Coverage ceases 3 residues before the CDR3 finishes, and the germline J gene fills in the end. This chain links TRBV7-2 with TRBJ2-7; TRBD2 agrees at 9 bases. V was clipped by 5 bases and J by 4 bases; unmatched bases: 6. Germline loops: CDR1 SGHTA, CDR2 FQGNSA. There are 14 residues in the CDR3. CDR3 in amino acids: CASSLSGSLYEQYF. The part of the CDR3 DNA that was read is TGTGCCAGCAGCCTTAGCGGGAGCCTATACGAG.

In the case of this clone: The read ends 3 residues early relative to the CDR3; the germline J gene fills the gap. At the DNA level, this CDR3 is encoded by other sequences in the same sample as well. The chain uses TRBV9 and TRBJ1-3; no clear D. CDR1 is SGDLS, CDR2 YYNGEE, per germline. V shed 0 bases and J shed 0 bases, with 7 bases lying between them. The CDR3 loop spans 15 amino acids. The covered CDR3 bases are TGTGCCAGCAGCGTAGCGGGTTCCTCTGGAAACACC. This encodes CASSVAGSSGNT. The CDR3 in its entirety is CASSVAGSSGNTIYF.

Regarding this clone: The read ends 3 residues shy of where the CDR3 ends; the end is completed using the germline J gene. The chain has TRBV7-9 and TRBJ2-1, with D tentatively TRBD1 (6 bases). V was trimmed by 5 bases and J by 0 bases, leaving 11 bases between them. Germline V CDR1 and CDR2: SEHNR, FQNEAQ (reference sequence). The CDR3 extends over 15 amino acids. Here the CDR3 reads CASSHWTASYNEQFF. CDR3 bases read: TGTGCCAGCAGCCACTGGACAGCCTCCTACAATGAG.

About this clone itself: The sequenced fragment ends 3 residues before the CDR3 boundary, so the rest is inferred from the germline J gene. This chain joins TRBV6-4 and TRBJ1-5, with D possibly matching TRBD1 (6 bases). Trimming took off 8 bases at V and 0 bases at J, with 17 bases between the two ends. CDR1 and CDR2 (germline): MRHNA, SNTAGT. This CDR3 has 16 amino acids. The part of the CDR3 DNA that was read is TGTGCCAGCCCTATTCTGGGACATTATAGCAATCAGCCC. It specifies CASPILGHYSNQP. The CDR3 reads in full as CASPILGHYSNQPQHF.